This T cell receptor (beta chain) was obtained from a study of cytomegalovirus exposure and HLA in healthy donors. The PCR ran on 60 Vbeta and 13 Jbeta primers. TCRdb's copy holds only in-frame clones and misses some; the assay was immunoSEQ multiplex PCR. The repertoire holds about 130,000 clones, with roughly 79% as singletons. The CDR3 has 20 amino acids. Trimming took 5 bases from V and 1 from J; bases not matched to a gene: 17. From germline, CDR1 is PRHDT and CDR2 FYEKMQ (reference sequence). Source material: PBMCs. The receptor's source is a woman in her forties or fifties in good health and CMV-seronegative. This sequence joins TRBV13 and TRBJ2-3, with TRBD2 matching over 11 bases. The CDR3 protein is CASSGGGTSGPVGCTDTQYF. CDR3 coding DNA: TGTGCCAGCAGCGGGGGGGGGACTAGCGGCCCTGTTGGGTGCACAGATACGCAGTATTTT.